Below are 25 T cell receptor beta chains sequenced from a single sample in a study of identical twins. TCRdb called the 5' RACE reads again in MiXCR, with one record for every CDR3 protein. The table lists approximately 1.8 million distinct CDR3 sequences, about 32% of them singletons. The sequencing input was cord blood. The origin of the receptors is a newborn girl in good health.

This clonotype was detected many times. The chain employs TRBV6-2 or TRBV6-3 and TRBJ2-7; TRBD2 might be the D (6 bases). The CDR3 runs 13 residues. V was shortened by 2 bases and J by 3 bases, with 8 bases between the two germline ends. Germline V gives CDR1 MNHEY, CDR2 SVGEGT. CDR3 in amino acids: CASSYGRRYEQYF. The CDR3 nucleotides are TGTGCCAGCAGTTACGGGAGGCGCTACGAGCAGTACTTC.

This chain connects TRBV7-2 to TRBJ1-3, with D uncertain. The V and J ends lost 4 bases and 0 bases respectively, with 10 bases between them. This CDR3 is 15 amino acids long. Germline CDR1 and CDR2: SGHTA and FQGNSA. CDR3: CASSCDGTSGNTIYF. The CDR3 DNA is TGTGCCAGCAGCTGTGACGGTACCTCTGGAAACACCATATATTTT.

This CDR3 reads CASSEVRGGNYGYTF. The CDR3, as DNA: TGTGCCAGCAGTGAAGTTAGAGGGGGCAACTATGGCTACACCTTC. The J gene is TRBJ1-2, the V gene TRBV25-1, with 7 bases that match TRBD1. After removal of 2 bases from V and 2 bases from J, the junction contained 5 bases not matched to a gene. Germline CDR1 reads MGHDK; CDR2 reads SYGVNS. The CDR3 is 15 residues long.

This clonotype occurred a few times. The V gene is TRBV29-1, the J gene TRBJ2-3; D may correspond to TRBD1 or TRBD2 (6 bases each). The CDR3 loop spans 16 amino acids. The V and J ends lost 5 bases and 2 bases respectively, with 20 bases between them. Germline V gene data show CDR1 as SQVTM and CDR2 as ANQGSEA. The CDR3 DNA is TGCAGCGTTCAAGTAGTAGGGGGGTTCTTCACAGATACGCAGTATTTT. This codes for CSVQVVGGFFTDTQYF.

The chain recombines TRBV20-1 with TRBJ2-5; 13 nucleotides agree with TRBD2. The J call may be mistaken, given a closer DNA end match to TRBJ2-7. CDR3 length equals 12 residues. CDR1 DFQATT and CDR2 SNEGSKA come from the germline V gene (reference sequence). The CDR3 DNA sequence: TGCAGTGCTGGACTAGCGGGAGCCGAGCAGTACTTC. It translates to CSAGLAGAEQYF.

The chain carries TRBV28 and TRBJ2-5; the D call may be TRBD1 or TRBD2 (5 bases each). V gave up 2 bases and J gave up 5 bases, with 15 bases separating them. The CDR3 totals 15 residues. The germline V gene has CDR1 MDHEN and CDR2 SYDVKM. The CDR3 DNA reads TGTGCCAGCAGTTTAGGTAGAGGGACCAGGGAGACCCAGTACTTC. This sequence encodes CASSLGRGTRETQYF.

V gene TRBV6-2 or TRBV6-3 combines with J gene TRBJ1-2; 7 nucleotides match TRBD1. Trimming removed 5 bases from V and 2 bases from J; junction bases left unmatched: 5. Germline-derived CDR1 and CDR2 are MNHEY and SVGEGT. This CDR3 spans 14 amino acids. CDR3 coding DNA: TGTGCCAGCAGTGCCGGGACAGTGAACTATGGCTACACCTTC. Translated, it gives CASSAGTVNYGYTF.

The sample holds a few counts of this clonotype. The rearrangement links TRBV24-1 to TRBJ1-2; a weak D match, TRBD1 (6 bases). CDR1 is KGHDR, CDR2 SFDVKD, per germline. Trimming stripped 1 base from V and 7 bases from J, with 9 bases between. The CDR3 is 13 amino acids. In nucleotides, the CDR3 is TGTGCCACCAGTGATTTCGAGGGGGGTGGCTACACCTTC. It is translated as CATSDFEGGGYTF.

The chain carries TRBV20-1 and TRBJ1-1; a weak D match, TRBD1 (6 bases). From germline, CDR1 is DFQATT and CDR2 SNEGSKA (reference sequence). The CDR3 contains 11 residues. The V and J ends lost 4 bases and 4 bases respectively, with 7 bases between them. The CDR3 is CSAKGVTEAFF. CDR3 DNA sequence: TGCAGTGCTAAGGGGGTCACTGAAGCTTTCTTT.

The chain joins TRBV6-4 to TRBJ2-1; 10 nucleotides align to TRBD2. Per germline, CDR1 MRHNA and CDR2 SNTAGT. The CDR3 extends over 17 amino acids. V gave up 2 bases and J gave up 7 bases; unmatched junction bases: 11. Here the CDR3 reads CASSDRSLAGKRNEQFF. CDR3 nucleotide sequence: TGTGCCAGCAGTGACCGATCACTAGCGGGGAAAAGAAATGAGCAGTTCTTC.

The rearrangement joins TRBV15 to TRBJ1-4; 7 bases are a match to TRBD1. The germline CDR1 and CDR2 sequences are LNHNV and YYDKDF (reference sequence). The J segment lost 7 bases and the V segment lost 1 base, leaving 12 bases of the junction unmatched. The CDR3 loop spans 17 amino acids. CDR3 sequence reads: CATSRARRTGEGEKLFF. CDR3 sequence (DNA): TGTGCCACCAGCAGAGCTCGGCGGACAGGCGAAGGTGAAAAACTGTTTTTT.

This clonotype showed up just once. CDR3 in DNA: TGTGCCACCAGTGATACCGGGACAGGGACGGGCCAGCCCCAGCATTTT. This sequence encodes CATSDTGTGTGQPQHF. The chain couples TRBV24-1 to TRBJ1-5, with 9 bases lining up with TRBD1. The CDR3 consists of 16 residues. V dropped 3 bases and J dropped 7; count of bases not matched to a gene: 9. Germline V gene lookup returns CDR1 KGHDR and CDR2 SFDVKD.

CDR3 sequence reads: CATSERGNYNEQFF. CDR3 DNA: TGTGCCACCAGCGAGCGGGGAAACTACAATGAGCAGTTCTTC. The chain couples TRBV15 to TRBJ2-1; TRBD2 matches at 7 bases. The CDR3 totals 14 residues. The ends lost 5 bases at V and 3 bases at J; junction bases unmatched: 4. CDR1 LNHNV and CDR2 YYDKDF come from the germline V gene (reference sequence).

The chain recombines TRBV20-1 with TRBJ2-7, with TRBD2 matching 12 bases. The V gene's germline CDR1 is DFQATT and CDR2 SNEGSKA (reference sequence). This CDR3 has 17 amino acids. Unmatched junction bases numbered 18, after V lost 5 bases and J lost 7 bases. Here the CDR3 reads CSARIGLAGMKYNEQYF. The CDR3 DNA follows: TGCAGTGCTCGAATAGGACTAGCGGGGATGAAATACAATGAGCAGTACTTC.

This clonotype was counted only a few times. V usage is TRBV18 and J usage is TRBJ2-3, with 12 bases lining up with TRBD2. J was trimmed by 2 bases and V by 0 bases; bases with no gene match: 3. The CDR3 loop spans 17 amino acids. Germline V gene lookup returns CDR1 KGHSH and CDR2 LQKENI. The CDR3 nucleotides are TGTGCCAGCTCACCACCGGGACTAGCGGGCCTCACAGATACGCAGTATTTT. This translates into CASSPPGLAGLTDTQYF. The variable domain in full, completed from reference TRBV18 and TRBJ2-3, reads NAGVMQNPRHLVRRRGQEARLRCSPMKGHSHVYWYRQLPEEGLKFMVYLQKENIIDESGMPKERFSAEFPKEGPSILRIQQVVRGDSAAYFCASSPPGLAGLTDTQYFGPGTRLTVL.

This clonotype was counted a few times. The chain carries TRBV28 and TRBJ2-3, with no clear D. V was clipped by 8 bases and J by 0 bases, with 12 bases between them. Germline V gene data show CDR1 as MDHEN and CDR2 as SYDVKM. This CDR3 has 14 residues. The CDR3 DNA reads as TGTGCCAGCCGAATACAGTCTAGCACAGATACGCAGTATTTT. This encodes CASRIQSSTDTQYF.

The chain joins TRBV4-2 to TRBJ2-1; TRBD2 matches 16 bases. CDR3 length: 19 amino acids. Trimming took 2 bases from V and 6 from J; bases not matched to a gene: 10. Germline CDR1 reads LGHNA; CDR2 reads YNFKEQ. The CDR3 region has the DNA TGTGCCAGCAGCCAACCGGGACTAGCGGGGGGGCCTTATTCCAATGAGCAGTTCTTC. It encodes CASSQPGLAGGPYSNEQFF.

Here the CDR3 reads CASSPGILSNQPQHF. Written as DNA, the CDR3 is TGTGCCAGCAGCCCCGGTATTCTCAGCAATCAGCCCCAGCATTTT. The chain has TRBV7-9 and TRBJ1-5; D gene ambiguous. The ends were cut back, 5 bases at V and 1 base at J, with 12 bases in the middle. The CDR3 contains 15 residues. CDR1 is SEHNR and CDR2 is FQNEAQ in the germline V gene (reference sequence).

About this clonotype itself: Just one base apart from a much larger clone, this may be a read error. This chain uses TRBV6-6 with TRBJ2-3; D not certain. CDR1 is MNHNY, CDR2 SVGAGI, per germline (reference sequence). There are 15 residues in the CDR3. CDR3 coding DNA: TGTGCCAACAGTTACATTCCGGGTTCCACAGATACGCAGTATTTT. Encoded protein: CANSYIPGSTDTQYF.

This clonotype was observed a few times. An end of the junction differs from the germline gene, which may be a read error. This chain joins TRBV29-1 and TRBJ2-5, with D tentatively TRBD1 (6 bases). The CDR3 extends over 12 amino acids. The V gene's germline CDR1 is SQVTM and CDR2 ANQGSEA. The CDR3 loop reads CGSRGYQETQYF. In nucleotides, the CDR3 is TGTGGTTCCAGGGGCTACCAAGAGACCCAGTACTTC.

This chain joins TRBV24-1 and TRBJ2-2, with 7 bases aligning to TRBD2. This CDR3 has 14 amino acids. The junction had 6 bases not matched to a gene; V was cut back by 4 bases and J by 8 bases. CDR1 and CDR2 from the germline V gene are KGHDR and SFDVKD. Here the CDR3 reads CATSEAGRSGELFF. CDR3 nucleotide sequence: TGTGCCACCAGTGAAGCCGGGAGGTCTGGGGAGCTGTTTTTT.

This clonotype was detected only a few times. The chain employs TRBV29-1 and TRBJ2-3, with 11 bases that match TRBD2. Germline V lookup: CDR1 SQVTM, CDR2 ANQGSEA. The CDR3 extends over 18 amino acids. V trimming: 3 bases; J trimming: 2 bases; junction bases outside the gene matches: 13. CDR3 region: CSVEGTGQGLAVTDTQYF. The CDR3 DNA is TGCAGCGTTGAGGGGACAGGGCAGGGACTAGCGGTCACAGATACGCAGTATTTT.

V is TRBV15 and J is TRBJ2-5, with D perhaps TRBD1 or TRBD2 (5 bases each). CDR1 is LNHNV and CDR2 is YYDKDF in the germline V gene (reference sequence). The length of the CDR3 is 14 residues. The ends were cut back, 0 bases at V and 5 bases at J, with 10 bases in the middle. The chain's CDR3 is CATSRDIEGETQYF. The CDR3 coding sequence is TGTGCCACCAGCAGAGATATAGAGGGGGAGACCCAGTACTTC.

The chain couples TRBV18 to TRBJ1-2; the D is unclear. This CDR3 is 15 amino acids long. The germline CDR1 and CDR2 sequences are KGHSH and LQKENI. Trimming left V 1 base short and J 4 bases short, with 13 bases between. The CDR3 DNA is TGTGCCAGCTCACCACAGAGAGACGGCCCCTATGGCTACACCTTC. Protein product: CASSPQRDGPYGYTF.

This clonotype appeared a few times. The chain has TRBV12-3 or TRBV12-4 and TRBJ1-5; tentatively, D is TRBD1 (6 bases). V was trimmed by 6 bases and J by 6 bases, leaving 18 bases between them. This CDR3 has 15 amino acids. CDR3 sequence (DNA): TGTGCCAGCAGAACGGGTACAGGGTTGGGTCAGCCCCAGCATTTT. Translation: CASRTGTGLGQPQHF.